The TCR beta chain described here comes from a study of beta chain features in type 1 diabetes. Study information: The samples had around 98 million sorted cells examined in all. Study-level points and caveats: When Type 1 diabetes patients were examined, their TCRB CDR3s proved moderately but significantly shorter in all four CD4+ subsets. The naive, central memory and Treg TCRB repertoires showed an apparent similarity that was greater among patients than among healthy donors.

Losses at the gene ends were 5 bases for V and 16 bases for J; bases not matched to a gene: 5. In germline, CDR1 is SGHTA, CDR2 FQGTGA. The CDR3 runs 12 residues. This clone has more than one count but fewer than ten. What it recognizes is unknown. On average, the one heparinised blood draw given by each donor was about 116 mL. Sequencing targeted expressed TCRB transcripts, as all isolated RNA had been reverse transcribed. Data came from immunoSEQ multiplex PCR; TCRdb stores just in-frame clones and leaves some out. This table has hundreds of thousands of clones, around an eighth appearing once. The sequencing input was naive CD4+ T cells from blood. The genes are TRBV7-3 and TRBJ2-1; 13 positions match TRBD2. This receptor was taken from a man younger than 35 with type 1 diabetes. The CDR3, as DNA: TGTGCCAGCAGCCCGGGACTAGCGGGGTACTTCTTC. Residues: CASSPGLAGYFF.